Listed below are T cell receptor beta chains from one sample, sequenced in a study of T-cell memory formation after mild COVID-19. MiXCR, applied by TCRdb to the 5' RACE reads, yields one record per CDR3 protein. The sample lists roughly 580,000 distinct CDR3 sequences, roughly 18% occurring once. The sequencing input was PBMCs or a T cell subset sorted from them (not recorded which). The receptors derive from an adult woman who had mild COVID-19 (a few samples of this study predate the infection). Cell type and time point are not known. Both conserved end residues are part of each CDR3. A D gene is named only where the DNA matches it firmly. Some rows mark clone size as missing; the rest say once, few, many or name a class of expanded clone.

clone size: NA
J gene: TRBJ2-6
V gene: TRBV24-1
D gene: TRBD1
CDR3 protein: CATSDPGQGYSGANVLTF
CDR3 DNA: TGTGCCACCAGTGACCCCGGACAGGGCTACTCTGGGGCCAACGTCCTGACTTTC

clone size: NA
J gene: TRBJ2-3
V gene: TRBV9
D gene: TRBD2
CDR3 protein: CASSVSGGPGDTQYF
CDR3 DNA: TGTGCCAGCAGCGTATCGGGGGGGCCAGGAGATACGCAGTATTTT

clone size: few
J gene: TRBJ1-4
V gene: TRBV5-1
D gene: NA
CDR3 protein: CASSSGTLLGELFF
CDR3 DNA: TGCGCCAGCAGCTCCGGGACCCTCCTCGGGGAACTGTTTTTT

clone size: NA
J gene: TRBJ2-2
V gene: TRBV12-3/TRBV12-4
D gene: TRBD1
CDR3 protein: CASRLGTEIAGELFF
CDR3 DNA: TGTGCCAGCAGGCTCGGGACAGAGATCGCCGGGGAGCTGTTTTTT

clone size: few
J gene: TRBJ2-1
V gene: TRBV19
D gene: TRBD1
CDR3 protein: CASSGPGQGAEQFF
CDR3 DNA: TGTGCCAGTAGTGGCCCGGGACAGGGGGCTGAGCAGTTCTTC

clone size: NA
J gene: TRBJ2-4
V gene: TRBV10-3
D gene: NA
CDR3 protein: CAISEKNIQYF
CDR3 DNA: TGTGCCATCAGTGAGAAGAACATTCAGTACTTC

clone size: NA
J gene: TRBJ2-3
V gene: TRBV15
D gene: TRBD2
CDR3 protein: CATSAGVADTQYF
CDR3 DNA: TGTGCCACCTCGGCGGGAGTGGCAGATACGCAGTATTTT

clone size: NA
J gene: TRBJ2-7
V gene: TRBV5-1
D gene: NA
CDR3 protein: CASSLGEPSPYEQYF
CDR3 DNA: TGCGCCAGCAGCTTGGGAGAGCCCTCCCCTTACGAGCAGTACTTC

clone size: NA
J gene: TRBJ2-3
V gene: TRBV29-1
D gene: NA
CDR3 protein: CSVRSRLSTDTQYF
CDR3 DNA: TGCAGCGTTCGAAGCCGCCTTAGCACAGATACGCAGTATTTT

clone size: NA
J gene: TRBJ2-2
V gene: TRBV11-3
D gene: NA
CDR3 protein: CASSSWTVNTGELFF
CDR3 DNA: TGTGCCAGCAGCTCTTGGACAGTGAACACCGGGGAGCTGTTTTTT

clone size: few
J gene: TRBJ2-1
V gene: TRBV12-3/TRBV12-4
D gene: NA
CDR3 protein: CASSFSRARNEQFF
CDR3 DNA: TGTGCCAGCAGTTTTAGCAGGGCTCGTAATGAGCAGTTCTTC

clone size: many
J gene: TRBJ1-2
V gene: TRBV29-1
D gene: NA
CDR3 protein: CSVVDRNRGGYGYTF
CDR3 DNA: TGCAGCGTCGTCGATAGGAATAGGGGTGGCTATGGCTACACCTTC

clone size: few
J gene: TRBJ1-2
V gene: TRBV2
D gene: NA
CDR3 protein: CASGQHYGYTF
CDR3 DNA: TGTGCCAGCGGACAGCACTATGGCTACACCTTC

clone size: few
J gene: TRBJ2-3
V gene: TRBV5-5
D gene: NA
CDR3 protein: CASSRGWGISDTQYF
CDR3 DNA: TGTGCCAGCAGCCGGGGATGGGGCATTTCAGATACGCAGTATTTT

clone size: many
J gene: TRBJ2-5
V gene: TRBV18
D gene: NA
CDR3 protein: CASSPRSGVKETQYF
CDR3 DNA: TGTGCCAGCTCACCACGCTCAGGGGTAAAAGAGACCCAGTACTTC

clone size: many
J gene: TRBJ1-2
V gene: TRBV5-1
D gene: TRBD1
CDR3 protein: CASSRLTGDGYTF
CDR3 DNA: TGCGCCAGCAGCCGACTTACAGGGGATGGCTACACCTTC

clone size: few
J gene: TRBJ2-7
V gene: TRBV12-3/TRBV12-4
D gene: NA
CDR3 protein: CASSPNQGYEQYF
CDR3 DNA: TGTGCCAGCAGCCCAAACCAGGGTTACGAGCAGTACTTC

clone size: few
J gene: TRBJ1-3
V gene: TRBV30
D gene: NA
CDR3 protein: CAWKVQAYGNTIYF
CDR3 DNA: TGTGCCTGGAAAGTGCAGGCTTATGGAAACACCATATATTTT

clone size: NA
J gene: TRBJ2-2
V gene: TRBV7-3
D gene: NA
CDR3 protein: CASSLSPAANTGELFF
CDR3 DNA: TGTGCCAGCAGCTTGTCGCCGGCAGCGAACACCGGGGAGCTGTTTTTT

clone size: NA
J gene: TRBJ2-7
V gene: TRBV7-2
D gene: NA
CDR3 protein: CASSFFGAFYEQYF
CDR3 DNA: TGTGCCAGCAGCTTTTTCGGAGCGTTCTACGAGCAGTACTTC

clone size: NA
J gene: TRBJ2-7
V gene: TRBV10-3
D gene: TRBD2
CDR3 protein: CAIRTSGKSYEQYF
CDR3 DNA: TGTGCCATCAGGACTAGCGGGAAGTCCTACGAGCAGTACTTC

clone size: NA
J gene: TRBJ2-1
V gene: TRBV7-9
D gene: NA
CDR3 protein: CASSSLSGFSYNEQFF
CDR3 DNA: TGTGCCAGCAGCTCGCTTAGCGGATTCTCCTACAATGAGCAGTTCTTC

clone size: few
J gene: TRBJ2-5
V gene: TRBV3-1
D gene: TRBD1
CDR3 protein: CASSLHPDRAGETQYF
CDR3 DNA: TGTGCCAGCAGCCTCCACCCGGACAGGGCTGGGGAGACCCAGTACTTC